This note documents a single TCR beta chain sequence. A few counts support this clonotype. Its antigen remains unidentified. The sample holds no much larger clone one base away, and base qualities are not on file. This entry comes from a study of CD8 T cells in ankylosing spondylitis (dated 2017 in TCRdb). Describing the broader study: The study set out to find disease-linked TCR variants by profiling T cell receptor beta repertoires in ankylosing spondylitis patients and healthy donors. The whole study cohort included 85 to 120 healthy donors and about two dozen ankylosing spondylitis patients. Samples of peripheral blood were taken, and for ankylosing spondylitis patients, synovial fluid was collected as well. Summary of the overall study and its limitations: A TCR beta motif of 7 or 8 highly homologous amino acid variants appeared characteristic of blood from ankylosing spondylitis patients. The disease-linked clones had a CD8+ phenotype and were found at relatively low frequencies in peripheral blood. According to the report, matched synovial fluid samples from ankylosing spondylitis patients were significantly enriched for the disease-linked clones. Some of the motif variants had been reported before in the synovial fluid and blood of reactive arthritis patients, a finding that suggests common disease-initiation mechanisms.

Taken from cysteine to phenylalanine, the CDR3 has 15 residues. Here the CDR3 DNA is all that survives: 45 bases in frame from base 1. CDR1 and CDR2 were assigned from the germline V gene as SGDLS and YYNGEE. The junction shows trimming of 5 bases on V and 5 bases on J, plus 17 bases between the germline ends. Sequencing was performed on an Illumina HiSeq 2500. Quantitative 5'-RACE with molecular barcodes was the method used to prepare the TCR beta libraries. The authors' pipeline ran thus. A new computational method, built on a probabilistic model of VDJ rearrangement, was used to identify disease-linked TCR variants. In TCRdb, the public reads were trimmed at Q25 with fastp and aligned with MiXCR, with productive beta chains retained. Merged by CDR3 protein, the rows form single entries marked with the most common genes and DNA. These V and J calls are TCRdb output, not the study's own analysis. The sample includes 750,000 to 850,000 distinct CDR3 sequences, with approximately 10% observed a single time. The ten largest clones add up to approximately 0.5% of the sample.

The receptor was isolated from a male donor with ankylosing spondylitis. Rearrangement joined TRBV9 to TRBJ2-1, with the identity of the D gene unclear. The sequenced sample consisted of blood, either unsorted or a sorted T cell fraction (not recorded which). The CDR3 reads CASRSLGLSHNEQFF. The DNA is TGTGCCAGCAGATCTCTAGGTTTGAGCCACAATGAGCAGTTCTTC.